The 10 T cell receptor beta chains below all came from one sample that was sequenced in a study of CD8+ T cells in alopecia areata. Sequencing templates came from extracted RNA that was reverse transcribed into cDNA. Only in-frame clones appear in the TCRdb table, and some are missing; sequencing was by immunoSEQ multiplex PCR. The table lists 65,000 to 75,000 clones, approximately 43% of them singletons. The source material was CD8+ T cells sorted from blood, sampled at week 0. The receptors here all came from a human donor with alopecia areata.

The chain joins TRBV6-5 to TRBJ2-3; 8 bases match TRBD2. There are 15 residues in the CDR3. V lost 6 bases and J lost 5; bases outside the gene matches: 10. Germline V lookup: CDR1 MNHEY, CDR2 SVGAGI. CDR3 sequence (DNA): TGTGCCAGCAGACCAGGACTAGCTCGGGGAGATACGCAGTATTTT. This translates into CASRPGLARGDTQYF.

This chain joins TRBV27 and TRBJ1-5, with 9 bases that match TRBD1. V lost 6 bases to trimming and J lost 1 base; unmatched junction nucleotides: 7. Germline V gene lookup returns CDR1 MNHEY and CDR2 SMNVEV (reference sequence). This CDR3 is 16 amino acids long. DNA for the CDR3: TGTGCCAGCAGCCACAGGGGGCTTGAAAGCAATCAGCCCCAGCATTTT. It yields the protein CASSHRGLESNQPQHF.

This clone was detected many times. The chain employs TRBV5-1 and TRBJ2-7, with D possibly matching TRBD1 (6 bases). CDR3 length: 15 residues. V was clipped by 1 base and J by 0 bases, with 11 bases between them. The germline V gene has CDR1 SGHRS and CDR2 YFSETQ. The CDR3 region is CASSLPDRSSYEQYF. CDR3 in DNA: TGCGCCAGCAGCTTGCCAGACAGGAGCTCCTACGAGCAGTACTTC.

The chain employs TRBV27 and TRBJ2-7; TRBD2 agrees at 8 bases. This CDR3 spans 15 amino acids. Germline CDR1 and CDR2: MNHEY and SMNVEV (reference sequence). V was pared by 2 bases and J by 4 bases, with 7 bases of the junction left unmatched. Here the CDR3 reads CASSLGSSGSYEQYF. The DNA of the CDR3 is TGTGCCAGCAGTTTAGGGTCCAGCGGGAGTTACGAGCAGTACTTC.

Worth noting for this clone: A much larger clone sits a single nucleotide away, making a read error possible. The sample carries other DNA sequences with the same CDR3. The chain has TRBV4-1 and TRBJ2-5, with a weak D call TRBD1 (6 bases). Germline CDR1 reads MGHRA; CDR2 reads YSYEKL. The CDR3 consists of 13 residues. CDR3 protein: CASSQGQQETQYF. As DNA, the CDR3 is TGTGCCAGCAGCCAAGGACAGCAAGAGACCCAGTACTTC.

This clone was seen repeatedly, ten times or more. The CDR3 coding sequence is TGTGCCAGCAGTTTATCAGCGAACACTGAAGCTTTCTTT. As protein: CASSLSANTEAFF. This chain uses TRBV28 with TRBJ1-1; D ambiguous. Trimming pared 1 base from V and 1 base from J, leaving 4 bases between. Germline loops: CDR1 MDHEN, CDR2 SYDVKM. This CDR3 spans 13 amino acids.

The chain links TRBV27 to TRBJ2-7, with a weak D call TRBD1 (8 bases). V lost 6 bases to trimming and J lost 2 bases, with 14 bases between them. The CDR3 runs 14 residues. Germline V CDR1 and CDR2: MNHEY, SMNVEV (reference sequence). The chain's CDR3 is CASSSTGGAYEQYF. The CDR3 DNA follows: TGTGCCAGCAGCTCCACAGGGGGGGCCTACGAGCAGTACTTC.

This clone was seen only a few times. J is TRBJ2-1 and V is TRBV5-1; D is ambiguous. Germline-derived CDR1 and CDR2 are SGHRS and YFSETQ. Between the trimmed V and J ends, which lost 1 base and 7 bases, there was a span of 15 bases. The CDR3 contains 15 residues. The CDR3 sequence is CASSLLAESANEQFF. DNA for the CDR3: TGCGCCAGCAGCTTGCTGGCGGAGTCGGCAAATGAGCAGTTCTTC.

The chain carries TRBV25-1 and TRBJ1-5; a weak D match, TRBD1 (5 bases). V was clipped by 3 bases and J by 2 bases, with 11 bases between them. This CDR3 contains 15 residues. Germline V gene lookup returns CDR1 MGHDK and CDR2 SYGVNS. This CDR3 reads CASSDVGPGNQPQHF. The CDR3 DNA sequence: TGTGCCAGCAGTGACGTGGGACCGGGCAATCAGCCCCAGCATTTT. The variable domain in full, completed from reference TRBV25-1 and TRBJ1-5, reads EADIYQTPRYLVIGTGKKITLECSQTMGHDKMYWYQQDPGMELHLIHYSYGVNSTEKGDLSSESTVSRIRTEHFPLTLESARPSHTSQYLCASSDVGPGNQPQHFGDGTRLSIL.

This clone has a handful of counts. The rearrangement uses TRBV6-1 and TRBJ1-5; 8 positions agree with TRBD1. The length of the CDR3 is 13 residues. After removal of 6 bases from V and 6 bases from J, the junction contained 4 bases not matched to a gene. The germline V gene encodes CDR1 MNHNS and CDR2 SASEGT. In nucleotides, the CDR3 is TGTGCCAGCAGCGCCGGACAGGGTCAGCCCCAGCATTTT. Protein sequence: CASSAGQGQPQHF.